Sequencing of this T cell receptor beta chain was carried out in a study of T-cell reconstitution after alpha-beta-depleted transplantation in children. Study findings and constraints: High day-60 TCRbeta diversity in some patients came from surviving recipient T cells and thymic progenitors. After one year, T-cell counts and TCRbeta diversity mostly came from new T cells. It was reported that alpha-beta T cells came from several hundred expanded graft clones (about two months after transplant).

This clonotype was seen at least ten times. Its specificity is unknown. Using unique molecular identifiers, the investigators prepared the TCRbeta library. TCRdb fed the PCR reads into MiXCR, producing one record per CDR3 protein. The table has about 600,000 distinct CDR3 sequences, roughly 13% seen once. Germline V gives CDR1 SGHRS, CDR2 YFSETQ. The V end lost 6 bases, the J end lost 4 bases, and 17 bases lay between the germline ends. CDR3 size: 14 residues. This chain links TRBV5-1 with TRBJ2-7; D possibly matches TRBD1 or TRBD2 (5 bases each). The sequence was collected from a male patient younger than 18 who had a stem cell transplant for acute myeloid leukemia, so the T cells may come from the graft donor. The sequencing here drew on PBMCs, mostly from graft donor cells, taken 360 days after TCRalphabeta/CD19-depleted stem cell transplant. The CDR3 DNA reads TGCGCCAGCAAGGATCAGGGAGTCTCTTACGAGCAGTACTTC. It is translated as CASKDQGVSYEQYF.